The clone carrying this T cell receptor (beta chain) was seen many times. Its antigen remains unidentified. The data are from a study of CD8 T cells in ankylosing spondylitis. The study's findings and limits: Within ankylosing spondylitis blood, a TCR beta motif made up of under 10 highly homologous variants appeared to be characteristic.

TCRdb recomputed calls from the 5' RACE reads with MiXCR, one row per CDR3 protein. The data show about 840,000 distinct CDR3 sequences, with about 12% seen just once and just over 0.5% held by the top ten. Trimming left V 3 bases short and J 4 bases short, with 12 bases between. This CDR3 is 14 amino acids long. This chain uses TRBV12-3 or TRBV12-4 with TRBJ1-1; weak D call: TRBD1 (6 bases). Sequenced material: blood, either unsorted or a sorted T cell fraction (not recorded which). This clonotype was sampled from a male donor with ankylosing spondylitis. The CDR3 reads CASSFQGKGTEAFF. The CDR3 DNA is TGTGCCAGCAGTTTTCAGGGGAAGGGCACTGAAGCTTTCTTT.